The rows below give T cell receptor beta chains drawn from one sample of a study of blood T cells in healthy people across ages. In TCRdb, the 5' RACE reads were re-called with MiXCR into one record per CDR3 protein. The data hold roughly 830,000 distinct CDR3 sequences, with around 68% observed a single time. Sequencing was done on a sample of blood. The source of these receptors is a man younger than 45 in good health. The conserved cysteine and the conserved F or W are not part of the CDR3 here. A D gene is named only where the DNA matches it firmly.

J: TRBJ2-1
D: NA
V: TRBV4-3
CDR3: ASSQVEAGSNEQF

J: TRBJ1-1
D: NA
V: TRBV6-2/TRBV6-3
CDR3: ASSPHNRELEAF

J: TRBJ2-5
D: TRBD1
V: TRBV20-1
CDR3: SADPGTGEETQY

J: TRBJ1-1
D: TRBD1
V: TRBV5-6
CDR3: ASTSYRTGAGTEAF

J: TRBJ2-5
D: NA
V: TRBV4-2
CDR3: ASRKGGRQETQY

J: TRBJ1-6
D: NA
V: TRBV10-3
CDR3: AISEGGQGDSPLH

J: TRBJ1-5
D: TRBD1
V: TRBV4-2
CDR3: ASSRTGQGDQPQH

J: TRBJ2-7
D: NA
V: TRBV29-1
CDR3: SVEGKGSYYEQY

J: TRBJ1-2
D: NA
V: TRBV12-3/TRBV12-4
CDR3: ASSPLGQGFYGYT

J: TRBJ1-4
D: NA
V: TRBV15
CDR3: ATSRDRGLREKLF

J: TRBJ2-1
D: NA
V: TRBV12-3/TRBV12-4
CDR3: ATRRAREVNEQF

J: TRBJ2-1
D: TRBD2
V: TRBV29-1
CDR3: SVERAGGTYNEQF

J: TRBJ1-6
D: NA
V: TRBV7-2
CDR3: ASSFIMGPRPLH

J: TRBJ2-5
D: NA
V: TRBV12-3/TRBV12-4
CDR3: ASSRDLAQETQY

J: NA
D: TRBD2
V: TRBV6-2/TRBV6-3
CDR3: ASSYSGLVNNEQY

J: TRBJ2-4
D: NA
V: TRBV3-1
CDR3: ASSYQAGTIVAKNIQY

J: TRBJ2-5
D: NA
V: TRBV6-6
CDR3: ASSYSKGGETQY

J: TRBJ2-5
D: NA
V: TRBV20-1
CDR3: SASLDQETQY

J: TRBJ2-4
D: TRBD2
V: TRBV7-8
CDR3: ASSLGRGLAATENIQY

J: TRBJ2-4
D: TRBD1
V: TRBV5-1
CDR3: ASSLFTGQGTDIQY

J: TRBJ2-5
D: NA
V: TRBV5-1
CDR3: ASSMVTGSLGETQY

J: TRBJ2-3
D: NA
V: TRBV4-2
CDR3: ASSHGTGADTQY

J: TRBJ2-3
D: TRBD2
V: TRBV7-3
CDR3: ASSLGLAASTDTQY

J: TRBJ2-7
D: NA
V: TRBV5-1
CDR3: ASSAGGNRGGYEQY

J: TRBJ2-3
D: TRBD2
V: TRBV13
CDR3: ASSLRRSSGSPDTQY

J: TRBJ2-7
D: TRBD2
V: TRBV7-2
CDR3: ASSSGRAGGYEQY

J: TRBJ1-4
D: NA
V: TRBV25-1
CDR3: ASSPSAINEKLF

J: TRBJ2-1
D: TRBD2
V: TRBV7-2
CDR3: ASSLGTSGGTNEQF

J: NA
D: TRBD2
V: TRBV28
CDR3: ASSFRSWIAGGGEQY

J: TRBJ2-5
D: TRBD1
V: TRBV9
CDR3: ASSQEGQGVAEQY

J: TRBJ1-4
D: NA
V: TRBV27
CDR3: ASSLSNRQHEKLF

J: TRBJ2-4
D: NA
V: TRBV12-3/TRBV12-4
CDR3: ASSSWGSLGAKNIQY

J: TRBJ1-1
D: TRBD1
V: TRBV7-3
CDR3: ASSSQGGHLNTEAF

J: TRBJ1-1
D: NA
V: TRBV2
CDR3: ASSDLGGAATEAF

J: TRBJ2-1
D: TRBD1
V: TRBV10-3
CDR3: ATRDSHNEQF

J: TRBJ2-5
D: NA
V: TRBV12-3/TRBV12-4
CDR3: ASSWGRQEQY

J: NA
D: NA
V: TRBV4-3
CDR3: ASSQDRNVWANEQY

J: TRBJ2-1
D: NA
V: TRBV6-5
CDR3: ASSYSRQQQSYNEQF

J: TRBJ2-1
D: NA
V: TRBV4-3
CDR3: ASSQESGAWDEQF

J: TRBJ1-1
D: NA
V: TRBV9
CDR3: ASSDDRTTEAF